The 29 T cell receptor beta chains reported below all come from one sample, sequenced in a study of T cells in Graves' hyperthyroidism and ophthalmopathy. Template material for amplifying TCR beta CDR3 regions consisted of RNA transcripts. HTBI primers drove first-round RT-PCR of the TCR CDR3. From the multiplex PCR reads, TCRdb called clonotypes with MiXCR, one entry per CDR3 protein. Of a few hundred thousand distinct CDR3 sequences detected, approximately 16% appear once; the ten largest clones hold over 25%. The sequenced material came from blood. These receptors were taken from a woman in her fifties or sixties with Graves' hyperthyroidism that later progressed to Graves' ophthalmopathy.

This clonotype occurred many times. This chain joins TRBV7-9 and TRBJ2-7; D may match TRBD1 or TRBD2 (6 bases each). The germline V and J ends were trimmed by 0 bases and 9 bases, with 12 bases remaining between them. The CDR3 contains 13 residues. Germline-derived CDR1 and CDR2 are SEHNR and FQNEAQ (reference sequence). The CDR3 is CASSLAGGQGQYF. Here the CDR3 DNA reads TGTGCCAGCAGCTTAGCCGGGGGCCAAGGGCAGTACTTC.

This clonotype has a count of ten or more. The rearrangement links TRBV2 to TRBJ1-2; maybe TRBD1 (6 bases). The germline V gene has CDR1 SNHLY and CDR2 FYNNEI. This CDR3 has 13 residues. Deletions cut 8 bases from V and 2 bases from J, with 12 bases between. This chain's CDR3 is CASRTGRNYGYTF. DNA for the CDR3: TGTGCCAGCCGAACAGGGCGAAACTATGGCTACACCTTC.

In its sample, this clonotype was seen many times. This chain connects TRBV7-2 to TRBJ2-1; no definite D call. Germline V gene data show CDR1 as SGHTA and CDR2 as FQGNSA. Trimming took 3 bases from V and 2 from J, leaving 8 bases between them. The CDR3 is 14 residues long. CDR3 nucleotide sequence: TGTGCCAGCAGCTTTCAGAGCGCCTACAATGAGCAGTTCTTC. Protein: CASSFQSAYNEQFF.

This clonotype was detected only a few times. V gene TRBV28 combines with J gene TRBJ2-6; 8 bases map to TRBD1. V was pared by 5 bases and J by 1 base, with 7 bases of the junction left unmatched. In germline, CDR1 is MDHEN, CDR2 SYDVKM. This CDR3 spans 17 amino acids. The CDR3 DNA follows: TGTGCCAGCAGTACCCCCCAGGGGGCGTCTGGGGCCAACGTCCTGACTTTC. It specifies CASSTPQGASGANVLTF.

This chain links TRBV28 with TRBJ2-7; D tentatively fits TRBD1 or TRBD2 (6 bases each). This CDR3 is built from 13 residues. V lost 10 bases and J lost 2, with 15 bases in between. Germline V gene data show CDR1 as MDHEN and CDR2 as SYDVKM. The DNA for the CDR3 is TGTGCCACGAAGGAGGAGGGGGCCTACGAGCAGTACTTC. This translates into CATKEEGAYEQYF.

This clonotype was counted ten times or more. V gene TRBV5-1 combines with J gene TRBJ1-2; D uncertain. V dropped 2 bases and J dropped 8 bases, with 7 bases sitting between them. The CDR3 totals 11 residues. Germline CDR1 SGHRS, CDR2 YFSETQ. This chain's CDR3 is CASSFDGGYTF. The CDR3 DNA is TGCGCCAGCAGCTTTGACGGCGGCTACACCTTC.

This clonotype was observed many times. The chain couples TRBV30 to TRBJ2-1; TRBD2 matches at 11 bases. The CDR3 extends over 15 amino acids. CDR1 and CDR2 from the germline V gene are GTSNPN and SVGIG (reference sequence). V gave up 2 bases and J gave up 5 bases; unmatched junction bases: 5. CDR3 sequence reads: CAWSQKGLADNEQFF. In DNA, the CDR3 is TGTGCCTGGAGTCAAAAGGGACTAGCGGACAATGAGCAGTTCTTC.

This clonotype has a count of ten or more. The chain uses TRBV11-2 and TRBJ2-3; 7 positions match TRBD2. The germline CDR1 and CDR2 sequences are SGHAT and FQNNGV. V gave up 5 bases and J gave up 4 bases; unmatched junction bases: 9. CDR3 length: 15 residues. The CDR3 nucleotides are TGTGCCAGCAGCGACCGACGGGGGGAGTCAGATACGCAGTATTTT. Residues: CASSDRRGESDTQYF.

This clonotype was seen a few times. The chain employs TRBV28 and TRBJ1-4; a weak D match, TRBD1 (5 bases). Germline CDR1 and CDR2: MDHEN and SYDVKM. Deletions cut 7 bases from V and 11 bases from J, with 20 bases between. CDR3 length equals 14 residues. CDR3 bases: TGTGCCAGCAAGCAGGGAGGCCCAATCGAGAAACTGTTTTTT. Amino acids: CASKQGGPIEKLFF. The variable domain in full, with the rest retrieved from reference TRBV28 and TRBJ1-4, is DVKVTQSSRYLVKRTGEKVFLECVQDMDHENMFWYRQDPGLGLRLIYFSYDVKMKEKGDIPEGYSVSREKKERFSLILESASTNQTSMYLCASKQGGPIEKLFFGSGTQLSVL.

The chain recombines TRBV19 with TRBJ2-5, with D possibly being TRBD2 (5 bases). Germline V gene data show CDR1 as LNHDA and CDR2 as SQIVND (reference sequence). V gave up 3 bases and J gave up 0 bases, with 11 bases separating them. The CDR3 has 15 residues. CDR3 nucleotide sequence: TGTGCCAGTAGTATCGTGGGAGTGAACCAAGAGACCCAGTACTTC. Translated, it gives CASSIVGVNQETQYF.

This clonotype was recorded at least ten times. This rearrangement joins TRBV5-5 to TRBJ2-7; D possibly corresponds to TRBD2 (6 bases). The V and J ends lost 3 bases and 6 bases respectively, with 10 bases between them. Germline V gene data show CDR1 as SGHKS and CDR2 as YYEKEE (reference sequence). The CDR3 length is 12 residues. The CDR3 sequence is CASSSGAGEQYF. CDR3 nucleotide sequence: TGTGCCAGCAGCTCTGGAGCGGGCGAGCAGTACTTC. The variable domain in full, with the rest retrieved from reference TRBV5-5 and TRBJ2-7, is DAGVTQSPTHLIKTRGQQVTLRCSPISGHKSVSWYQQVLGQGPQFIFQYYEKEERGRGNFPDRFSARQFPNYSSELNVNALLLGDSALYLCASSSGAGEQYFGPGTRLTVT.

In the case of this clonotype: A read error is possible here, since a much larger clone lies one base away. The chain has TRBV13 and TRBJ2-5; D is unclear. Trimming cost V 5 bases and J 4 bases, with 23 bases left between them. CDR3 size: 17 residues. The germline CDR1 and CDR2 sequences are PRHDT and FYEKMQ (reference sequence). The CDR3 nucleotides read TGTGCCAGCAGCACAACCCGGCGGTGGACGTCAGTAGAGACCCAGTACTTC. Its protein is CASSTTRRWTSVETQYF.

This clonotype has a count of ten or more. V usage is TRBV18 and J usage is TRBJ1-1, with unresolved D. Germline loops: CDR1 KGHSH, CDR2 LQKENI. Between the trimmed V and J ends, which lost 6 bases and 4 bases, there was a span of 15 bases. This CDR3 is built from 14 residues. The CDR3: CASSSNVGFTEAFF. Here the CDR3 DNA reads TGTGCCAGCTCTTCGAATGTGGGTTTCACTGAAGCTTTCTTT.

This clonotype was counted only a few times. The V and J genes are TRBV6-4 and TRBJ2-2; D is undetermined. CDR3 length equals 14 residues. CDR1 is MRHNA, CDR2 SNTAGT, per germline. The ends were cut back, 0 bases at V and 2 bases at J, with 4 bases in the middle. Here the CDR3 reads CASSDSTNTGELFF. DNA of the CDR3: TGTGCCAGCAGTGACTCGACTAACACCGGGGAGCTGTTTTTT.

This chain connects TRBV6-1 to TRBJ1-6; D gene unclear. With 2 bases removed from V and 8 bases from J, the gap between germline ends came to 13 bases. This CDR3 has 15 residues. Germline V gene data show CDR1 as MNHNS and CDR2 as SASEGT. DNA of the CDR3: TGTGCCAGCAGTGAACAGTACAAAGCTCATTCACCCCTCCACTTT. Translated: CASSEQYKAHSPLHF.

This clonotype was counted at least ten times. The CDR3, as DNA: TGTGCCAGCAGGTCCGGGACCTACAATGAGCAGTTCTTC. This sequence encodes CASRSGTYNEQFF. The rearrangement uses TRBV7-3 and TRBJ2-1, with D maybe TRBD2 (5 bases). V lost 6 bases, J lost 2 bases, and 8 bases lay in between. The CDR3 runs 13 residues. CDR1 is SGHTA and CDR2 is FQGTGA in the germline V gene.

There are many counts of this clonotype. This sequence joins TRBV18 and TRBJ2-2; TRBD2 matches 11 bases. This CDR3 region has 20 residues. Germline loops: CDR1 KGHSH, CDR2 LQKENI. The V segment lost 0 bases and the J segment 5 bases; nucleotides outside the gene matches: 14. CDR3 coding DNA: TGTGCCAGCTCACCACCGGGATGGACTAGCGGGCGTGCTTGGACCGGGGAGCTGTTTTTT. Translated: CASSPPGWTSGRAWTGELFF.

This clonotype was seen at least ten times. This chain joins TRBV28 and TRBJ1-2; D unresolved. The CDR3 is 12 residues long. V lost 2 bases and J 8 bases, leaving 9 bases between the germline ends. Germline CDR1 MDHEN, CDR2 SYDVKM. CDR3 nucleotides: TGTGCCAGCAGTTTAAGAACCGGAGGCTACACCTTC. Residues: CASSLRTGGYTF.

The table lists this clonotype with many counts. The chain carries TRBV28 and TRBJ2-7; D not certain. CDR1 and CDR2 from the germline V gene are MDHEN and SYDVKM. This CDR3 region has 15 residues. V lost 3 bases, J lost 4 bases, and 16 bases lay in between. CDR3 sequence: CASSLGGMPKYEQYF. The CDR3 DNA is TGTGCCAGCAGTTTGGGCGGAATGCCAAAATACGAGCAGTACTTC. Using reference TRBV28 and TRBJ2-7 for the parts outside the CDR3, the full variable domain is DVKVTQSSRYLVKRTGEKVFLECVQDMDHENMFWYRQDPGLGLRLIYFSYDVKMKEKGDIPEGYSVSREKKERFSLILESASTNQTSMYLCASSLGGMPKYEQYFGPGTRLTVT.

This clonotype was observed a handful of times. The chain has TRBV19 and TRBJ1-4; 11 bases fit TRBD1. The CDR3 length is 15 residues. Germline trimming cut 5 bases from V and 7 bases from J; bases unmatched to any gene: 6. Germline V CDR1 and CDR2: LNHDA, SQIVND (reference sequence). In DNA, the CDR3 is TGTGCCAGTAGTGCCTCCGGGACAGGGGGTGAAAAACTGTTTTTT. It specifies CASSASGTGGEKLFF.

The V gene is TRBV6-1, the J gene TRBJ1-1, with D perhaps TRBD1 (5 bases). The CDR3 runs to 15 residues. The germline gives CDR1 MNHNS, CDR2 SASEGT. V lost 6 bases and J lost 3, with 17 bases in between. DNA for the CDR3: TGTGCCAGCAGCCAGCCAGGGATTCGGGACACTGAAGCTTTCTTT. This gives the protein CASSQPGIRDTEAFF.

Remarks on this clonotype: Possible read error: a much larger clone is one base away. In this CDR3 the conserved last residue, phenylalanine or tryptophan, is missing, so a read error is likely. This chain joins TRBV28 and TRBJ1-2; D may be TRBD1 (6 bases). From germline, CDR1 is MDHEN and CDR2 SYDVKM. The CDR3 runs to 11 residues. V was shortened by 8 bases and J by 8 bases, with 12 bases between the two germline ends. The DNA for the CDR3 is TGTGCCAGCCTACAGGGTAGGGGCTACACCCTC. It codes for CASLQGRGYTL.

Comments on this clonotype: A much more abundant neighbour one base away suggests this may be a read error. This chain uses TRBV2 with TRBJ1-1; no clear D gene. Looked up from germline, CDR1 is SNHLY and CDR2 is FYNNEI. V was pared by 6 bases and J by 7 bases, with 24 bases between. There are 16 residues in the CDR3. The CDR3 spells CASSRDRWAANGEAFF. CDR3 sequence (DNA): TGTGCCAGCAGCAGAGACCGTTGGGCCGCGAACGGTGAAGCTTTCTTT.

This clonotype has ten or more counts. The rearrangement links TRBV20-1 to TRBJ1-4, with 8 bases aligning to TRBD1. Trimming at V came to 6 bases and at J to 8 bases, leaving 14 bases not matched to a gene. Per germline, CDR1 DFQATT and CDR2 SNEGSKA (reference sequence). The CDR3 sequence is 15 residues long. In DNA form, the CDR3 reads TGCAGTGCCTACCCTGTTCAGGGGGCGAGGGAAAAACTGTTTTTT. It yields the protein CSAYPVQGAREKLFF.

This clonotype was counted a few times. This chain links TRBV13 with TRBJ2-2; possibly TRBD1 or TRBD2 for D (5 bases each). This CDR3 is 17 amino acids long. Germline V gene data show CDR1 as PRHDT and CDR2 as FYEKMQ (reference sequence). The V gene lost 5 bases and the J gene lost 3 bases, with 19 bases spanning the gap. The CDR3 DNA reads as TGTGCCAGCAGCGTAAGAGGGACCCCCCCTGACACCGGGGAGCTGTTTTTT. This translates into CASSVRGTPPDTGELFF.

This sequence joins TRBV20-1 and TRBJ1-5; weak D call: TRBD1 (5 bases). Germline-derived CDR1 and CDR2 are DFQATT and SNEGSKA (reference sequence). V dropped 2 bases and J dropped 7 bases, with 9 bases sitting between them. This CDR3 is built from 12 residues. The CDR3 DNA reads TGCAGTGCTAGAACGGGGGTGCAGCCCCAGCATTTT. Its translation is CSARTGVQPQHF.

This clonotype has at least ten counts. The chain employs TRBV27 and TRBJ2-5; 8 bases are a match to TRBD1. Germline loops: CDR1 MNHEY, CDR2 SMNVEV (reference sequence). V gave up 5 bases and J gave up 7 bases; unmatched junction bases: 12. This CDR3 is 15 amino acids long. The CDR3 loop reads CASSPQRGRGRTQYF. The CDR3 DNA sequence: TGTGCCAGCAGTCCTCAACGGGGCAGGGGGCGGACCCAGTACTTC.

This chain joins TRBV6-1 and TRBJ1-1, with TRBD1 matching over 8 bases. J gave up 4 bases and V 0 bases, and 13 bases lay outside the gene matches. Germline V gene lookup returns CDR1 MNHNS and CDR2 SASEGT. The CDR3 is made up of 18 amino acids. CDR3 region: CASSEAARQGAPGTEAFF. CDR3 coding DNA: TGTGCCAGCAGTGAAGCGGCTCGGCAGGGGGCCCCGGGCACTGAAGCTTTCTTT.

This sequence joins TRBV6-1 and TRBJ2-7; 9 nucleotides match TRBD1. This CDR3 spans 15 amino acids. V was pared by 4 bases and J by 3 bases, with 7 bases of the junction left unmatched. Per the germline V gene, CDR1 is MNHNS and CDR2 is SASEGT. The CDR3 DNA reads TGTGCCAGCAGTGCTGGGACAGGGACCGACTACGAGCAGTACTTC. Translating gives CASSAGTGTDYEQYF.